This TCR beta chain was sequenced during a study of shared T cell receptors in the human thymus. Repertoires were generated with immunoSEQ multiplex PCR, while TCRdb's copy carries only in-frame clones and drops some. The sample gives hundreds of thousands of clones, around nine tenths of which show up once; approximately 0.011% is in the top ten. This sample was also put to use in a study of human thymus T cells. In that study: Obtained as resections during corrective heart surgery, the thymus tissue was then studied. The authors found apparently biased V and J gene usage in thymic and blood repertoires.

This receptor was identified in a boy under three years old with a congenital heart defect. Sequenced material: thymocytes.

In DNA form, the CDR3 reads TGTGCCAGTAGTCCTAGTCCAATTCAGGGTCGAAATCAGCCCCAGCATTTT. This translates into CASSPSPIQGRNQPQHF. This chain uses TRBV19 with TRBJ1-5; tentatively, D is TRBD1 (5 bases). The germline V gene encodes CDR1 LNHDA and CDR2 SQIVND (reference sequence). The CDR3 covers 17 residues. V was clipped by 5 bases and J by 4 bases, with 21 bases between them.